The 25 T cell receptor beta chains in this list originate from one sample, sequenced in a study of T cells in narcolepsy. Generated by immunoSEQ multiplex PCR, the TCRdb table keeps only in-frame clones and is missing some. The sample records tens of thousands of clones, around 83% being singletons. Sequenced: CD45RA- memory CD4+ T cells from PBMCs. The receptors come from a human donor with narcolepsy.

V is TRBV5-4 and J is TRBJ1-3; D unresolved. Trimming removed 4 bases at V and 3 bases at J, with 20 bases between. The V gene's germline CDR1 is SGHNT and CDR2 YYREEE (reference sequence). CDR3 length: 17 amino acids. This CDR3 is CASSPGGSPYHGNTIYF. The CDR3 DNA reads TGTGCCAGCAGCCCTGGCGGCAGTCCCTACCATGGAAACACCATATATTTT.

The V and J genes are TRBV7-8 and TRBJ2-7; 11 bases fit TRBD1. The CDR3 runs 18 residues. Germline CDR1 SGHVS, CDR2 FQNEAQ. V lost 4 bases to trimming and J lost 1 base; unmatched junction nucleotides: 12. CDR3 bases: TGTGCCAGCAGCTCCGATGGGACAGGGGGTAATCTGTCCTACGAGCAGTACTTC. Translated, it gives CASSSDGTGGNLSYEQYF. The full variable domain, its missing parts supplied by reference TRBV7-8 and TRBJ2-7, is GAGVSQSPRYKVAKRGQDVALRCDPISGHVSLFWYQQALGQGPEFLTYFQNEAQLDKSGLPSDRFFAERPEGSVSTLKIQRTQQEDSAVYLCASSSDGTGGNLSYEQYFGPGTRLTVT.

This clone showed up just once. This rearrangement joins TRBV5-4 to TRBJ1-3; a weak D match, TRBD1 (5 bases). The germline gives CDR1 SGHNT, CDR2 YYREEE (reference sequence). V was clipped by 3 bases and J by 6 bases, with 10 bases between them. The CDR3 length is 13 residues. Here the CDR3 DNA reads TGTGCCAGCAGCTGGGACGAGGCAAACACCATATATTTT. This sequence encodes CASSWDEANTIYF. Full variable domain (remainder filled in from reference TRBV5-4 and TRBJ1-3): ETGVTQSPTHLIKTRGQQVTLRCSSQSGHNTVSWYQQALGQGPQFIFQYYREEENGRGNFPPRFSGLQFPNYSSELNVNALELDDSALYLCASSWDEANTIYFGEGSWLTVV.

On this clone itself: The junction and the germline gene differ at one end; a read error may be behind it. The rearrangement uses TRBV5-4 and TRBJ2-1; D might be TRBD1 or TRBD2, each matching 6 bases. The CDR3 is made up of 16 amino acids. Germline V lookup: CDR1 SGHNT, CDR2 YYREEE (reference sequence). CDR3 sequence reads: CASSLQLGGPYNEQLF. The CDR3 DNA sequence: TGTGCCAGCAGCTTGCAGTTAGGGGGGCCCTACAATGAGCAGCTCTTC.

This sequence joins TRBV5-1 and TRBJ2-7; 7 bases match TRBD1. The length of the CDR3 is 15 residues. Germline CDR1 SGHRS, CDR2 YFSETQ. The V and J ends lost 4 bases and 5 bases, in that order; junction bases with no gene match: 12. Here the CDR3 DNA reads TGCGCCAGCAGCCTATTTCGACAGGGCGGCGACGAGCAGTACTTC. Translating gives CASSLFRQGGDEQYF.

V usage is TRBV7-6 and J usage is TRBJ2-1; D is ambiguous. This CDR3 comprises 13 residues. CDR1 is SGHVS, CDR2 FNYEAQ, per germline. V gave up 0 bases and J gave up 8 bases, with 8 bases separating them. The CDR3 spells CASSLAPGDEQFF. CDR3 DNA: TGTGCCAGCAGCTTAGCCCCGGGCGATGAGCAGTTCTTC.

V and J are TRBV5-4 and TRBJ2-5; perhaps D is TRBD1 or TRBD2 (5 bases each). V lost 3 bases, J lost 2 bases, and 11 bases lay in between. CDR1 SGHNT and CDR2 YYREEE come from the germline V gene (reference sequence). The CDR3 loop spans 14 amino acids. The CDR3 DNA reads as TGTGCCAGCAGCTCCGGGGCCAAGCAAGAGACCCAGTACTTC. Translation gives CASSSGAKQETQYF.

The DNA of the CDR3 is TGCGCCAGCAGCCGCCAAGCGGAGAGCACAGATACGCAGTATTTT. Protein sequence: CASSRQAESTDTQYF. The chain couples TRBV5-1 to TRBJ2-3, with D possibly being TRBD2 (5 bases). With 4 bases removed from V and 0 bases from J, the gap between germline ends came to 12 bases. Germline CDR1 and CDR2: SGHRS and YFSETQ. This CDR3 contains 15 residues.

V usage is TRBV7-9 and J usage is TRBJ2-3; TRBD1 aligns across 8 bases. The germline V gene encodes CDR1 SEHNR and CDR2 FQNEAQ (reference sequence). Germline trimming cut 2 bases from V and 6 bases from J; bases unmatched to any gene: 7. This CDR3 comprises 15 residues. In DNA, the CDR3 is TGTGCCAGCAGCTTACGAGGACAGGGATCGGATACGCAGTATTTT. Translating it yields CASSLRGQGSDTQYF. Based on the CDR3 plus reference TRBV7-9 and TRBJ2-3, the full variable domain is DTGVSQNPRHKITKRGQNVTFRCDPISEHNRLYWYRQTLGQGPEFLTYFQNEAQLEKSRLLSDRFSAERPKGSFSTLEIQRTEQGDSAMYLCASSLRGQGSDTQYFGPGTRLTVL.

The J gene is TRBJ2-5, the V gene TRBV5-1; possibly TRBD1 or TRBD2 for D (5 bases each). The CDR3 has 14 amino acids. Trimming left V 4 bases short and J 11 bases short, with 21 bases between. Germline CDR1 SGHRS, CDR2 YFSETQ. The CDR3: CASSQGHPTEEQYF. The CDR3 DNA is TGCGCCAGCAGCCAAGGACACCCCACGGAGGAGCAGTACTTC.

The gene calls are TRBV7-2 and TRBJ1-1; a possible D gene is TRBD1 (5 bases). The CDR3 has 13 amino acids. CDR1 SGHTA and CDR2 FQGNSA come from the germline V gene. V gave up 4 bases and J gave up 2 bases, with 8 bases separating them. In nucleotides, the CDR3 is TGTGCCAGCAGCTACCAGGGTAACACTGAAGCTTTCTTT. Residues: CASSYQGNTEAFF.

A note on this clone: The sample holds other DNA sequences that translate to the same CDR3. This chain links TRBV7-2 with TRBJ1-5; D unresolved. The CDR3 runs to 13 residues. Trimming took 4 bases from V and 2 from J, leaving 6 bases between them. Germline assignment: CDR1 SGHTA and CDR2 FQGNSA. The CDR3 is CASSYRGNQPQHF. The CDR3, as DNA: TGTGCCAGCAGCTACCGGGGCAATCAGCCCCAGCATTTT.

The chain recombines TRBV29-1 with TRBJ1-2, with 7 nucleotides matching TRBD1. There are 14 residues in the CDR3. V was pared by 1 base and J by 0 bases, with 2 bases of the junction left unmatched. Germline lookup yields CDR1 SQVTM and CDR2 ANQGSEA. As DNA, the CDR3 is TGCAGCGTTGAAGGGGGGACAGCTAACTATGGCTACACCTTC. Translated: CSVEGGTANYGYTF.

The chain combines TRBV7-9 with TRBJ1-1, with 8 bases matching TRBD1. CDR1 SEHNR and CDR2 FQNEAQ come from the germline V gene (reference sequence). After removal of 5 bases from V and 4 bases from J, the junction contained 6 bases not matched to a gene. This CDR3 region has 14 residues. In DNA, the CDR3 is TGTGCCAGCAGCGAAGACAGGGGTTTCACTGAAGCTTTCTTT. It encodes CASSEDRGFTEAFF.

The V and J genes are TRBV5-6 and TRBJ2-1; TRBD2 matches at 8 bases. CDR3 length equals 16 residues. Germline V gives CDR1 SGHDT, CDR2 YYEEEE. The J segment lost 4 bases and the V segment lost 3 bases, leaving 9 bases of the junction unmatched. The CDR3 is CASSWAGGGKYNEQFF. The CDR3 DNA follows: TGTGCCAGCAGCTGGGCCGGCGGGGGGAAGTACAATGAGCAGTTCTTC. Together with reference TRBV5-6 and TRBJ2-1, the CDR3 gives the full variable domain: DAGVTQSPTHLIKTRGQQVTLRCSPKSGHDTVSWYQQALGQGPQFIFQYYEEEERQRGNFPDRFSGHQFPNYSSELNVNALLLGDSALYLCASSWAGGGKYNEQFFGPGTRLTVL.

Note on this clone: Other nucleotide sequences in the sample specify the same CDR3. This chain joins TRBV19 and TRBJ2-6, with D perhaps assigned TRBD1 or TRBD2 (7 bases each). Germline V lookup: CDR1 LNHDA, CDR2 SQIVND (reference sequence). CDR3 length: 15 amino acids. V lost 5 bases, J lost 2 bases, and 10 bases lay in between. The CDR3 reads CASSSGGAGANVLTF. The CDR3 nucleotides read TGTGCCAGTAGTTCAGGGGGGGCTGGGGCCAACGTCCTGACTTTC.

The chain has TRBV5-1 and TRBJ2-1; 10 bases fit TRBD1. V shed 4 bases and J 8 bases; nucleotides not matched to a gene: 6. The CDR3 spans 14 residues. Germline assignment: CDR1 SGHRS and CDR2 YFSETQ. Here the CDR3 reads CASSLGQGVDEQFF. The CDR3 DNA reads TGCGCCAGCAGCCTAGGACAGGGGGTAGATGAGCAGTTCTTC.

This chain connects TRBV6-1 to TRBJ2-7; no clear D. The V and J ends lost 7 bases and 6 bases respectively, with 10 bases between them. Germline V gene lookup returns CDR1 MNHNS and CDR2 SASEGT. The CDR3 runs 11 residues. CDR3 in amino acids: CASKTPFEQYF. The DNA for the CDR3 is TGTGCCAGCAAAACTCCCTTCGAGCAGTACTTC.

The rearrangement uses TRBV2 and TRBJ2-7; 9 positions agree with TRBD2. This CDR3 is 14 amino acids long. Trimming took 11 bases from V and 5 from J; bases not matched to a gene: 13. CDR1 and CDR2 (germline): SNHLY, FYNNEI. The CDR3 sequence is CAGGLAMGTDEQYF. The CDR3 nucleotides are TGTGCCGGGGGACTAGCAATGGGAACGGACGAGCAGTACTTC.

The rearrangement uses TRBV9 and TRBJ2-1, with 9 bases lining up with TRBD2. Looked up from germline, CDR1 is SGDLS and CDR2 is YYNGEE. This CDR3 has 15 residues. V was clipped by 5 bases and J by 5 bases; unmatched bases: 8. The CDR3 loop is CASSLDSGGHNEQFF. The CDR3 DNA follows: TGTGCCAGCAGTCTCGATAGCGGGGGCCACAATGAGCAGTTCTTC.

V and J are TRBV28 and TRBJ2-1; a weak D match, TRBD2 (5 bases). Trimming removed 2 bases at V and 2 bases at J, with 13 bases between. The CDR3 is made up of 16 amino acids. Germline V gene sequence: CDR1 MDHEN, CDR2 SYDVKM. The CDR3 is CASSLAGKGPYNEQFF. Here the CDR3 DNA reads TGTGCCAGCAGTTTAGCCGGGAAAGGCCCCTACAATGAGCAGTTCTTC. Supplemented by reference TRBV28 and TRBJ2-1, the full variable domain reads DVKVTQSSRYLVKRTGEKVFLECVQDMDHENMFWYRQDPGLGLRLIYFSYDVKMKEKGDIPEGYSVSREKKERFSLILESASTNQTSMYLCASSLAGKGPYNEQFFGPGTRLTVL.

The J gene is TRBJ1-2, the V gene TRBV2; D is unclear. The CDR3 contains 14 residues. Trimming removed 0 bases at V and 0 bases at J, with 5 bases between. The germline gives CDR1 SNHLY, CDR2 FYNNEI. The CDR3 is CASSEAGTNYGYTF. The CDR3 nucleotides are TGTGCCAGCAGTGAAGCAGGGACTAACTATGGCTACACCTTC. Full variable domain (rest looked up from reference TRBV2 and TRBJ1-2): EPEVTQTPSHQVTQMGQEVILRCVPISNHLYFYWYRQILGQKVEFLVSFYNNEISEKSEIFDDQFSVERPDGSNFTLKIRSTKLEDSAMYFCASSEAGTNYGYTFGSGTRLTVV.

The V gene is TRBV2, the J gene TRBJ1-6, with 7 bases that match TRBD1. Germline loops: CDR1 SNHLY, CDR2 FYNNEI. The CDR3 is 14 residues long. Trimming removed 5 bases from V and 8 bases from J; junction bases left unmatched: 6. CDR3 DNA: TGTGCCAGCAGTCTAATTCAGGGGGATTCACCCCTCCACTTT. It yields the protein CASSLIQGDSPLHF.

This chain connects TRBV6-1 to TRBJ2-2; possibly TRBD2 for D (5 bases). Looked up from germline, CDR1 is MNHNS and CDR2 is SASEGT. The CDR3 is made up of 15 amino acids. Between the trimmed V and J ends, which lost 1 base and 6 bases, there was a span of 12 bases. CDR3 region: CASSEGTARAGELFF. The CDR3 coding sequence is TGTGCCAGCAGTGAAGGGACCGCGAGGGCCGGGGAGCTGTTTTTT.

The chain carries TRBV10-2 and TRBJ2-1; D not certain. V lost 3 bases to trimming and J lost 0 bases, with 9 bases between them. The CDR3 sequence is 15 residues long. The germline CDR1 and CDR2 sequences are WSHSY and SAAADI. The CDR3 region has the DNA TGCGCCAGCAGTGAAATGAGAAGCTCCTACAATGAGCAGTTCTTC. It yields the protein CASSEMRSSYNEQFF.